The clone carrying this T cell receptor (beta chain) showed up many times. The PBMCs used were ones drawn from 9.5 to 10 ml of fresh peripheral blood. The V gene lost 2 bases and the J gene lost 12 bases, with 10 bases spanning the gap. Germline assignment: CDR1 SEHNR and CDR2 FQNEAQ (reference sequence). The CDR3 covers 11 residues. TCR beta CDR3 amplification used RNA transcripts. An initial RT-PCR round employing HTBI primers preceded a second-round multiplex PCR. MiXCR, applied by TCRdb to the multiplex PCR reads, yields one record per CDR3 protein. The data contain a few hundred thousand distinct CDR3 sequences, about 17% of them seen just once; the ten biggest clones take up roughly 2.3%. This sample stems from a study of Graves' ophthalmopathy and Graves' hyperthyroidism. Study as a whole: Before any treatment, peripheral blood was taken at the initial diagnosis.

The sample was peripheral blood. This TCR was recovered from an adult woman with stable Graves' hyperthyroidism. V and J are TRBV7-9 and TRBJ1-1; D gene uncertain. The CDR3 DNA sequence: TGTGCCAGCAGCTTAAATAGAGATACTTTCTTT. Amino acids: CASSLNRDTFF. Full variable domain (outside the CDR3, taken from reference TRBV7-9 and TRBJ1-1): DTGVSQNPRHKITKRGQNVTFRCDPISEHNRLYWYRQTLGQGPEFLTYFQNEAQLEKSRLLSDRFSAERPKGSFSTLEIQRTEQGDSAMYLCASSLNRDTFFGQGTRLTVV.